This is a list of T cell receptor beta chains from one sample in a study of PD-1 blockade in classical Hodgkin lymphoma. TCRdb's table, derived via immunoSEQ multiplex PCR, lists solely in-frame clones and lacks some. The sample holds 75,000 to 95,000 clones, under 85% seen once. The source material was peripheral blood mononuclear cells (PBMCs), sampled before the fourth cycle of nivolumab. These receptors were obtained from a human donor with classical Hodgkin lymphoma. The CDR3 runs from the conserved cysteine through the conserved F or W. Each record gives: clone size, D gene, CDR3 length, V gene, J gene, CDR3 DNA, CDR3 protein. A D gene is named only where the DNA matches it firmly. Clone size is shown for a subset of rows, as once, few, many or a class of expanded clone.

-,TRBD2,16,TRBV5-1,TRBJ2-2,TGCGCCAGCAGCTTGGAAGCGGGAGTGAACACCGGGGAGCTGTTTTTT,CASSLEAGVNTGELFF
-,-,11,TRBV2,TRBJ2-3,TGTGCCAGCAGTGAACTCCTGACGCAGTATTTT,CASSELLTQYF
-,-,13,TRBV5-4,TRBJ2-5,TGTGCCAGCAGCTTCCTAGGGGAGGAGACCCAGTACTTC,CASSFLGEETQYF
-,-,17,TRBV19,TRBJ2-7,TGTGCCAGTAGTATCCTGTACCAAGACTACCAATCCTACGAGCAGTACTTC,CASSILYQDYQSYEQYF
few,-,13,TRBV9,TRBJ2-1,TGTGCCAGCAGCGTAGCTTCCGGGGCCGAGCAGTTCTTC,CASSVASGAEQFF
-,TRBD2,14,TRBV27,TRBJ2-7,TGTGCCAGCGCTCCTAGCGGGCGACGCTACGAGCAGTACTTC,CASAPSGRRYEQYF
-,-,13,TRBV28,TRBJ1-1,TGTGCCAGCGGGGACGGATTTAACACTGAAGCTTTCTTT,CASGDGFNTEAFF
-,-,15,TRBV6-1,TRBJ2-1,TGTGCCAGCAGTGAAAGGGGGGCAACCTACAATGAGCAGTTCTTC,CASSERGATYNEQFF
-,-,17,TRBV14,TRBJ2-3,TGTGCCAGCAGCAGGGGCCCATTTGGGGCTGTTGCAGATACGCAGTATTTT,CASSRGPFGAVADTQYF
-,-,14,TRBV9,TRBJ2-7,TGTGCCAGCAGCGTTGCCCTCGGGGCCTACGAGCAGTACTTC,CASSVALGAYEQYF
-,-,20,TRBV28,TRBJ1-5,TGTGCCAGCAGTTCCACCGGACAGTATCCAGCCCCCGCTAGCAATCAGCCCCAGCATTTT,CASSSTGQYPAPASNQPQHF
-,TRBD1,14,TRBV10-1,TRBJ2-7,TGCGCCAGCAGTGAGGGGACAGGGCCCTACGAGCAGTACTTC,CASSEGTGPYEQYF
-,TRBD1,16,TRBV15,TRBJ1-5,TGTGCCACCAGCACGGGACAGGGGCCCATCAATCAGCCCCAGCATTTT,CATSTGQGPINQPQHF
-,-,15,TRBV6-1,TRBJ1-4,TGTGCCAGCACCGGAGGTGGGGGCGCGGTTGAAAAACTGTTTTTT,CASTGGGGAVEKLFF
few,-,16,TRBV18,TRBJ2-3,TGTGCCAGCTCACCGGGGTCTAGCGAACACACAGATACGCAGTATTTT,CASSPGSSEHTDTQYF
-,-,16,TRBV11-2,TRBJ2-6,TGTGCCAGCAGCTTAGGTCCGGCTTCTGGGGCCAACGTCCTGACTTTC,CASSLGPASGANVLTF
-,-,15,TRBV5-4,TRBJ2-6,TGTGCCAGCAGCTTGGCCGCGGCTGGGGCCAACGTCCTGACTTTC,CASSLAAAGANVLTF
-,-,13,TRBV10-3,TRBJ2-2,TGTGCCATCAGTGAGGGGTCAGGCGGGGAGCTGTTTTTT,CAISEGSGGELFF
-,-,14,TRBV7-3,TRBJ1-1,TGTGCCAGCAGCCCGAGCCCGGGACTCACTGAAGCTTTCTTT,CASSPSPGLTEAFF
-,-,14,TRBV27,TRBJ2-2,TGTGCCAGCAGAACCCGAAGATCTACCGGGGAGCTGTTTTTT,CASRTRRSTGELFF
-,-,15,TRBV6-5,TRBJ2-7,TGTGCCAGCAGTTATCCCCAGGGAGTTGGCTACGAGCAGTACTTC,CASSYPQGVGYEQYF
once,TRBD1,13,TRBV29-1,TRBJ1-1,TGCAGCGCGCACAGGGGCTCGAACACTGAAGCTTTCTTT,CSAHRGSNTEAFF